Each of the 32 T cell receptor beta chains below was sequenced from the same sample in a study of sequential checkpoint blockade in melanoma. Profiling relied on immunoSEQ multiplex PCR, and the TCRdb table lists in-frame clones only, not all of them. Of about 14,000 clones in the sample, roughly 50% were seen once. The treatment: randomized to nivolumab then ipilimumab (arm A) or the reverse (arm B). Sample: CD8+ T cells sorted from blood (inferred from file names), taken from a patient given nivolumab and ipilimumab in sequence. These TCRs come from a human donor with melanoma.

In its sample, this clone was seen a few times. As DNA, the CDR3 is TGTGCCAGCAGTTATGGAAGGGGCACCGGGGAGCTGTTTTTT. This gives the protein CASSYGRGTGELFF. This chain joins TRBV6-5 and TRBJ2-2, with D tentatively TRBD1 (5 bases). Trimming pared 3 bases from V and 4 bases from J, leaving 9 bases between. The CDR3 is made up of 14 amino acids. Germline CDR1 MNHEY, CDR2 SVGAGI.

The chain carries TRBV29-1 and TRBJ1-2; TRBD1 agrees at 8 bases. Trimming removed 7 bases from V and 7 bases from J; junction bases left unmatched: 8. The CDR3 is 12 amino acids. Per germline, CDR1 SQVTM and CDR2 ANQGSEA. The CDR3 loop is CSAGTGNGGYTF. CDR3 DNA sequence: TGCAGCGCCGGGACAGGCAATGGTGGCTACACCTTC.

The chain combines TRBV6-1 with TRBJ2-2; TRBD1 might be the D (7 bases). The CDR3 spans 13 residues. The germline CDR1 and CDR2 sequences are MNHNS and SASEGT. V was clipped by 7 bases and J by 5 bases, with 11 bases between them. This CDR3 is CASTRGETGELFF. DNA of the CDR3: TGTGCCAGCACCAGGGGGGAAACCGGGGAGCTGTTTTTT.

The rearrangement links TRBV7-9 to TRBJ2-7, with 7 bases matching TRBD1. After removal of 5 bases from V and 4 bases from J, the junction contained 11 bases not matched to a gene. The CDR3 has 15 residues. Germline CDR1 is SEHNR and CDR2 is FQNEAQ (reference sequence). CDR3: CASSPAPGQPYEQYF. CDR3 in DNA: TGTGCCAGCAGCCCTGCCCCGGGACAGCCATACGAGCAGTACTTC.

The chain couples TRBV5-5 to TRBJ1-2; D is unresolved. Trimming cost V 0 bases and J 2 bases, with 5 bases left between them. Germline V CDR1 and CDR2: SGHKS, YYEKEE (reference sequence). The length of the CDR3 is 13 residues. DNA for the CDR3: TGTGCCAGCAGCTTGGGGCAAAACTATGGCTACACCTTC. The encoded protein is CASSLGQNYGYTF.

The CDR3 reads CASSRSGGSNQPQHF. Here the CDR3 DNA reads TGCGCCAGCAGCCGATCAGGGGGCAGCAATCAGCCCCAGCATTTT. The chain joins TRBV4-1 to TRBJ1-5; TRBD1 matches at 8 bases. The CDR3 consists of 15 residues. The V and J ends lost 4 bases and 1 base, in that order; junction bases with no gene match: 3. Germline-derived CDR1 and CDR2 are MGHRA and YSYEKL.

The genes are TRBV2 and TRBJ1-1; TRBD1 aligns across 10 bases. Germline CDR1 reads SNHLY; CDR2 reads FYNNEI. The trim removed 4 bases at V and 4 bases at J, leaving 9 bases unmatched. The length of the CDR3 is 16 residues. The CDR3, as DNA: TGTGCCAGCAGTGTCGGACAGGGGGATTGGGGCACTGAAGCTTTCTTT. It yields the protein CASSVGQGDWGTEAFF.

The chain has TRBV29-1 and TRBJ2-2; 7 positions agree with TRBD1. The germline gives CDR1 SQVTM, CDR2 ANQGSEA. The CDR3 runs 17 residues. Trimming took 6 bases from V and 0 from J; bases not matched to a gene: 13. The CDR3: CSVPRTGAHANTGELFF. DNA for the CDR3: TGCAGCGTCCCGCGGACAGGAGCACACGCGAACACCGGGGAGCTGTTTTTT.

CDR3 nucleotides: TGTGCCAGCAGCCAAGACGATCGACTAGCGGCCCCAGGGACCCAGTACTTC. This sequence encodes CASSQDDRLAAPGTQYF. The chain recombines TRBV14 with TRBJ2-5; 9 positions match TRBD2. Trimming at V came to 0 bases and at J to 7 bases, leaving 12 bases not matched to a gene. Per germline, CDR1 SGHDN and CDR2 FVKESK. This CDR3 comprises 17 residues.

V and J are TRBV7-9 and TRBJ2-3; D is unresolved. V was pared by 2 bases and J by 3 bases, with 6 bases between. The V gene's germline CDR1 is SEHNR and CDR2 FQNEAQ (reference sequence). The CDR3 is made up of 13 amino acids. In nucleotides, the CDR3 is TGTGCCAGCAGCTTACTAGAGACAGATACGCAGTATTTT. Encoded protein: CASSLLETDTQYF. The whole variable domain, filled in from reference TRBV7-9 and TRBJ2-3, reads DTGVSQNPRHKITKRGQNVTFRCDPISEHNRLYWYRQTLGQGPEFLTYFQNEAQLEKSRLLSDRFSAERPKGSFSTLEIQRTEQGDSAMYLCASSLLETDTQYFGPGTRLTVL.

This clone has more than one count but fewer than ten. The J gene is TRBJ1-3, the V gene TRBV7-9, with D perhaps TRBD1 (6 bases). This CDR3 contains 11 residues. V was trimmed by 8 bases and J by 9 bases, leaving 11 bases between them. Germline CDR1 is SEHNR and CDR2 is FQNEAQ (reference sequence). The CDR3 DNA reads TGTGCCAGCTCCGTGGACAGCACCATATATTTT. Translation gives CASSVDSTIYF. Combining the CDR3 with reference TRBV7-9 and TRBJ1-3 gives the whole variable domain DTGVSQNPRHKITKRGQNVTFRCDPISEHNRLYWYRQTLGQGPEFLTYFQNEAQLEKSRLLSDRFSAERPKGSFSTLEIQRTEQGDSAMYLCASSVDSTIYFGEGSWLTVV.

The chain is built from TRBV4-1 and TRBJ2-5, with 12 bases fitting TRBD2. The J segment lost 2 bases and the V segment lost 2 bases, leaving 9 bases of the junction unmatched. Germline V gene lookup returns CDR1 MGHRA and CDR2 YSYEKL. The CDR3 totals 18 residues. Here the CDR3 DNA reads TGCGCCAGCAGCCAATTTTTCGGGACTAGCGGGCTACAAGAGACCCAGTACTTC. Translated, it gives CASSQFFGTSGLQETQYF.

Relative to its sample, this clone is medium-sized (0.01 to 0.1%). This sequence joins TRBV25-1 and TRBJ2-6; a weak D match, TRBD1 (6 bases). The CDR3 covers 15 residues. The V gene lost 4 bases and the J gene lost 4 bases, with 11 bases spanning the gap. Germline V lookup: CDR1 MGHDK, CDR2 SYGVNS. The CDR3 region is CASSGSGAGANVLTF. The CDR3 nucleotides read TGTGCCAGCAGTGGGTCAGGGGCCGGGGCCAACGTCCTGACTTTC.

The genes are TRBV4-1 and TRBJ1-4, with 7 nucleotides matching TRBD1. V was clipped by 3 bases and J by 4 bases; unmatched bases: 8. Looked up from germline, CDR1 is MGHRA and CDR2 is YSYEKL. CDR3 length: 16 amino acids. Here the CDR3 reads CASSHHPGQLNEKLFF. The CDR3 bases are TGCGCCAGCAGCCATCATCCGGGACAGCTTAATGAAAAACTGTTTTTT.

This chain joins TRBV7-9 and TRBJ2-7; TRBD1 is a possible D gene (5 bases). The CDR3 consists of 12 residues. The germline V gene encodes CDR1 SEHNR and CDR2 FQNEAQ (reference sequence). V was trimmed by 1 base and J by 4 bases, leaving 5 bases between them. The CDR3 region has the DNA TGTGCCAGCAGCTTAGGACAGTACGAGCAGTACTTC. This sequence encodes CASSLGQYEQYF.

This chain joins TRBV9 and TRBJ2-2; maybe TRBD2 (5 bases). Trimming shortened V by 5 bases and J by 6 bases, and 11 bases separated the two germline ends. Per germline, CDR1 SGDLS and CDR2 YYNGEE. This CDR3 has 13 amino acids. In DNA, the CDR3 is TGTGCCAGCAGACGGGGAGTGTCCGGGGAGCTGTTTTTT. It codes for CASRRGVSGELFF.

The chain couples TRBV5-6 to TRBJ2-7, with a possible D match to TRBD2 (6 bases). The length of the CDR3 is 14 residues. V dropped 0 bases and J dropped 2 bases, with 9 bases sitting between them. CDR1 is SGHDT and CDR2 is YYEEEE in the germline V gene. The CDR3 sequence is CASSLGGDTYEQYF. CDR3 sequence (DNA): TGTGCCAGCAGCTTGGGGGGGGATACCTACGAGCAGTACTTC.

V is TRBV25-1 and J is TRBJ1-1, with 8 bases that match TRBD1. Germline lookup yields CDR1 MGHDK and CDR2 SYGVNS. V shed 5 bases and J 4 bases; nucleotides not matched to a gene: 6. The length of the CDR3 is 14 residues. The chain's CDR3 is CASSLQGGGTEAFF. The CDR3 region has the DNA TGTGCCAGCAGTTTACAGGGGGGGGGCACTGAAGCTTTCTTT.

This clone has more than one count but fewer than ten. The rearrangement uses TRBV19 and TRBJ2-2; D perhaps matches TRBD2 (5 bases). V was clipped by 7 bases and J by 3 bases, with 18 bases between them. This CDR3 has 16 amino acids. The germline CDR1 and CDR2 sequences are LNHDA and SQIVND (reference sequence). CDR3 amino acids: CASTPLLDSYTGELFF. The CDR3 coding sequence is TGTGCCAGTACCCCTCTTTTGGACTCTTACACCGGGGAGCTGTTTTTT.

This chain links TRBV25-1 with TRBJ2-1, with 13 bases matching TRBD2. V was pared by 4 bases and J by 8 bases, with 2 bases of the junction left unmatched. The germline gives CDR1 MGHDK, CDR2 SYGVNS. The CDR3 loop spans 14 amino acids. The CDR3 region is CASSVGLAGDEQFF. CDR3 DNA sequence: TGTGCCAGCAGTGTAGGACTAGCGGGAGATGAGCAGTTCTTC. Full variable domain (missing parts from reference TRBV25-1 and TRBJ2-1): EADIYQTPRYLVIGTGKKITLECSQTMGHDKMYWYQQDPGMELHLIHYSYGVNSTEKGDLSSESTVSRIRTEHFPLTLESARPSHTSQYLCASSVGLAGDEQFFGPGTRLTVL.

The V gene is TRBV4-1, the J gene TRBJ2-1, with D maybe TRBD1 (5 bases). CDR3 length: 15 residues. Trimming removed 5 bases at V and 2 bases at J, with 13 bases between. CDR1 is MGHRA and CDR2 is YSYEKL in the germline V gene. The DNA for the CDR3 is TGCGCCAGCAGCGGAACAGGTACTACCTACAATGAGCAGTTCTTC. Translating it yields CASSGTGTTYNEQFF.

A few counts support this clone. J is TRBJ2-7 and V is TRBV27, with 10 bases aligning to TRBD2. CDR3 size: 15 residues. Trimming cost V 5 bases and J 1 base; bases outside gene matches: 5. Per germline, CDR1 MNHEY and CDR2 SMNVEV (reference sequence). This chain's CDR3 is CASSVGLADSYEQYF. DNA of the CDR3: TGTGCCAGCAGTGTAGGACTAGCGGATTCCTACGAGCAGTACTTC.

The sample holds a few counts of this clone. This chain links TRBV4-2 with TRBJ2-7, with TRBD1 matching 8 bases. Germline CDR1 LGHNA, CDR2 YNFKEQ. The CDR3 spans 14 residues. Losses at the gene ends were 0 bases for V and 2 bases for J; bases not matched to a gene: 0. The CDR3 protein is CASSQEQGAYEQYF. For the CDR3, the DNA is TGTGCCAGCAGCCAAGAACAGGGGGCCTACGAGCAGTACTTC.

V is TRBV29-1 and J is TRBJ2-7; D is undetermined. CDR1 and CDR2 (germline): SQVTM, ANQGSEA. Trimming left V 8 bases short and J 6 bases short, with 14 bases between. CDR3 length equals 11 residues. The CDR3 spells CSLMVGGEQYF. For the CDR3, the DNA is TGCAGCCTAATGGTAGGCGGCGAGCAGTACTTC.

Concerning this clone itself: The junction departs from the called germline gene at one end, perhaps through a read error. J is TRBJ2-7 and V is TRBV28; unclear D gene. CDR1 is MDHEN and CDR2 is SYDVKM in the germline V gene. The CDR3 totals 12 residues. The DNA of the CDR3 is TGTGCCAGCAGTTTCCTCTCCTACGGGCAGTACTTC. Its protein is CASSFLSYGQYF.

This clone is categorized as medium-sized (0.01 to 0.1%). The chain uses TRBV25-1 and TRBJ1-2; no firm D call. Germline-derived CDR1 and CDR2 are MGHDK and SYGVNS. The length of the CDR3 is 13 residues. Trimming removed 3 bases at V and 2 bases at J, with 7 bases between. CDR3 loop: CASSEQVNYGYTF. The CDR3 coding sequence is TGTGCCAGCAGTGAGCAGGTGAACTATGGCTACACCTTC.

The gene calls are TRBV2 and TRBJ2-7; 8 nucleotides agree with TRBD2. Per germline, CDR1 SNHLY and CDR2 FYNNEI. V was pared by 5 bases and J by 7 bases, with 10 bases of the junction left unmatched. The CDR3 spans 14 residues. CDR3 in amino acids: CASSNSGTSWEQYF. The CDR3 DNA is TGTGCCAGCAGTAATAGCGGGACCTCTTGGGAGCAGTACTTC.

This sequence joins TRBV7-6 and TRBJ1-5; a weak D match, TRBD1 (5 bases). Germline V CDR1 and CDR2: SGHVS, FNYEAQ. Trimming removed 8 bases from V and 0 bases from J, with 17 bases in between. CDR3 length equals 16 residues. The CDR3 DNA reads as TGTGCCAGCTCCCGTTTCGGGGGGGATAGCAATCAGCCCCAGCATTTT. This encodes CASSRFGGDSNQPQHF.

This clone was seen a few times. The chain recombines TRBV19 with TRBJ1-1; 8 bases fit TRBD1. The CDR3 has 16 amino acids. Trimming cost V 4 bases and J 4 bases; bases outside gene matches: 11. The germline V gene encodes CDR1 LNHDA and CDR2 SQIVND (reference sequence). The CDR3 coding sequence is TGTGCCAGTAGTAAGGTTCGAGCACAGGGGGTCACTGAAGCTTTCTTT. Protein sequence: CASSKVRAQGVTEAFF.

This clone showed up just a few times. This chain links TRBV10-3 with TRBJ2-5; 8 bases match TRBD1. The end of the DNA aligns better with TRBJ2-7, so the J call may be wrong. The CDR3 consists of 14 residues. Looked up from germline, CDR1 is ENHRY and CDR2 is SYGVKD. CDR3 sequence (DNA): TGTGCCATCAGTGAAGTAGGGACAGGTGGCGAGCAGTACTTC. Its translation: CAISEVGTGGEQYF.

This clone was counted only a few times. This chain connects TRBV5-2 to TRBJ1-2; the table's D gene call, TRBD1, was not cross checked with the DNA. TRBV5-2 is given as a pseudogene. The CDR3 is 14 amino acids. The CDR3 loop is CASSQWSAGLGYTF. Written as DNA, the CDR3 is TGCGCCAGCAGCCAATGGAGCGCAGGGCTTGGCTACACCTTC.

This clone is labeled as medium-sized (0.01 to 0.1%). One junction end does not reproduce the germline sequence, and a read error may be involved. The chain is built from TRBV5-3 and TRBJ2-5; D might be TRBD2 (5 bases). TRBV5-3 is an ORF, with its function uncertain. This CDR3 is 12 amino acids long. The CDR3 region has the DNA TGTGCCAGCAGCTTAGCGTGGGAGACCCAGTACTTC. Its translation: CASSLAWETQYF.